These 8 T cell receptor beta chains came from one sample sequenced in a study of OX40 agonist ivuxolimab in advanced cancers. Sequencing was performed with immunoSEQ multiplex PCR; in TCRdb, only in-frame clones are kept and a portion is missing. The data hold approximately 44,000 clones, with over 70% observed a single time. The material sequenced was CD4+ or CD8+ T cells sorted from blood, taken in a trial of the OX40 agonist ivuxolimab. These receptors came from an adult with an advanced solid tumor such as melanoma, head and neck, liver or kidney cancer.

This clone was detected a few times. V usage is TRBV7-2 and J usage is TRBJ1-1, with D possibly being TRBD1 (5 bases). Germline CDR1 and CDR2: SGHTA and FQGNSA. Trimming pared 5 bases from V and 11 bases from J, leaving 18 bases between. The CDR3 has 13 residues. The CDR3 DNA reads as TGTGCCAGCAGCACCGGGACCGCTTCGGGTGCTTTCTTT. Translation: CASSTGTASGAFF.

This chain uses TRBV2 with TRBJ2-5; 9 bases are shared with TRBD1. The J call could be wrong; TRBJ2-7 is a better fit for the DNA end. The germline CDR1 and CDR2 sequences are SNHLY and FYNNEI. The CDR3 has 14 amino acids. CDR3 region: CASTVDRGPGEQYF. The CDR3 bases are TGTGCCAGCACTGTGGACAGGGGCCCCGGCGAGCAGTACTTC.

V is TRBV19 and J is TRBJ2-2; TRBD1 matches 10 bases. CDR1 is LNHDA and CDR2 is SQIVND in the germline V gene (reference sequence). The CDR3 has 15 residues. V shed 6 bases and J 3 bases; nucleotides not matched to a gene: 4. CDR3 in DNA: TGTGCCAGTAGCAAAGGGACAGGGGACACCGGGGAGCTGTTTTTT. It yields the protein CASSKGTGDTGELFF. Looking up the rest from reference TRBV19 and TRBJ2-2 gives the full variable domain: DGGITQSPKYLFRKEGQNVTLSCEQNLNHDAMYWYRQDPGQGLRLIYYSQIVNDFQKGDIAEGYSVSREKKESFPLTVTSAQKNPTAFYLCASSKGTGDTGELFFGEGSRLTVL.

Comments on this clone: A junction boundary mismatches the germline segment, possibly from a read error. This chain connects TRBV28 to TRBJ1-6; 8 nucleotides agree with TRBD1. The CDR3 runs 13 residues. Germline V gene sequence: CDR1 MDHEN, CDR2 SYDVKM. CDR3 residues: CASSSTLQGAADF. CDR3 bases: TGTGCCAGCAGTTCGACCCTCCAGGGGGCCGCTGACTTT.

This chain links TRBV28 with TRBJ1-1; D is uncertain. Trimming pared 1 base from V and 0 bases from J, leaving 12 bases between. CDR1 and CDR2 from the germline V gene are MDHEN and SYDVKM. The CDR3 consists of 16 residues. Here the CDR3 reads CASSLLSGSMNTEAFF. Here the CDR3 DNA reads TGTGCCAGCAGTTTATTGTCCGGGAGCATGAACACTGAAGCTTTCTTT.

The chain combines TRBV7-9 with TRBJ2-1; D remains unclear. The germline CDR1 and CDR2 sequences are SEHNR and FQNEAQ (reference sequence). The CDR3 is 14 residues long. Between the trimmed V and J ends, which lost 3 bases and 8 bases, there was a span of 14 bases. For the CDR3, the DNA is TGTGCCAGCAGCTTGCTGGAAGTATTGGATGAGCAGTTCTTC. It codes for CASSLLEVLDEQFF. Full variable domain (missing parts from reference TRBV7-9 and TRBJ2-1): DTGVSQNPRHKITKRGQNVTFRCDPISEHNRLYWYRQTLGQGPEFLTYFQNEAQLEKSRLLSDRFSAERPKGSFSTLEIQRTEQGDSAMYLCASSLLEVLDEQFFGPGTRLTVL.

Comments on this clone: At the DNA level, this CDR3 is encoded by other sequences in the same sample as well. This chain connects TRBV11-3 to TRBJ2-2, with D tentatively TRBD1 or TRBD2 (7 bases each). The CDR3 spans 15 residues. Trimming removed 5 bases at V and 4 bases at J, with 14 bases between. Germline CDR1 reads SGHNT; CDR2 reads YENEEA. The CDR3 DNA follows: TGTGCCAGCAGCCTACAGGGGAGGGGCACCGGGGAGCTGTTTTTT. It specifies CASSLQGRGTGELFF. Supplemented by reference TRBV11-3 and TRBJ2-2, the full variable domain reads EAGVVQSPRYKIIEKKQPVAFWCNPISGHNTLYWYLQNLGQGPELLIRYENEEAVDDSQLPKDRFSAERLKGVDSTLKIQPAELGDSAVYLCASSLQGRGTGELFFGEGSRLTVL.

The chain recombines TRBV2 with TRBJ1-2; D remains ambiguous. Germline loops: CDR1 SNHLY, CDR2 FYNNEI. The CDR3 consists of 12 residues. Trimming removed 2 bases at V and 5 bases at J, with 6 bases between. Here the CDR3 reads CASSESPYGYTF. In DNA, the CDR3 is TGTGCCAGCAGTGAAAGTCCATATGGCTACACCTTC. Full variable domain (missing parts from reference TRBV2 and TRBJ1-2): EPEVTQTPSHQVTQMGQEVILRCVPISNHLYFYWYRQILGQKVEFLVSFYNNEISEKSEIFDDQFSVERPDGSNFTLKIRSTKLEDSAMYFCASSESPYGYTFGSGTRLTVV.